Each of the 5 T cell receptor beta chains below was sequenced from the same sample in a study of cytomegalovirus exposure and HLA in healthy donors. Primers for the PCR totalled 60 Vbeta and 13 Jbeta. This table comes from immunoSEQ multiplex PCR, and its TCRdb copy is limited to in-frame clones, with some not included. The sample has approximately 110,000 clones, roughly 69% seen once. Sequenced material: PBMCs. These receptors were taken from a man aged 50 or older in good health and CMV-seropositive.

V is TRBV19 and J is TRBJ2-7; perhaps TRBD1 as D (5 bases). The germline V and J ends were trimmed by 6 bases and 2 bases, with 14 bases remaining between them. Germline lookup yields CDR1 LNHDA and CDR2 SQIVND (reference sequence). The CDR3 sequence is 14 residues long. The CDR3 protein is CASSLSGITYEQYF. DNA for the CDR3: TGTGCCAGTAGCCTCTCAGGGATCACCTACGAGCAGTACTTC.

This chain uses TRBV4-2 with TRBJ1-4; no reliable D call. There are 16 residues in the CDR3. Trimming took 4 bases from V and 0 from J, leaving 12 bases between them. The germline V gene has CDR1 LGHNA and CDR2 YNFKEQ. The CDR3, as DNA: TGTGCCAGCAGCCCCCCCGACACTCCAACTAATGAAAAACTGTTTTTT. Translated, it gives CASSPPDTPTNEKLFF.

The chain couples TRBV5-1 to TRBJ2-2; the D gene is possibly TRBD2 (6 bases). Germline loops: CDR1 SGHRS, CDR2 YFSETQ. This CDR3 contains 15 residues. The ends were cut back, 5 bases at V and 3 bases at J, with 14 bases in the middle. The CDR3 is CASSPGTPYTGELFF. The CDR3 DNA follows: TGCGCCAGCAGTCCCGGGACTCCCTACACCGGGGAGCTGTTTTTT. Full variable domain (outside the CDR3, taken from reference TRBV5-1 and TRBJ2-2): KAGVTQTPRYLIKTRGQQVTLSCSPISGHRSVSWYQQTPGQGLQFLFEYFSETQRNKGNFPGRFSGRQFSNSRSEMNVSTLELGDSALYLCASSPGTPYTGELFFGEGSRLTVL.

The CDR3 nucleotides are TGTGCCTGGAGAATGTACGGGACAGGGTTTTCTTCTGGCTACACCTTC. This gives the protein CAWRMYGTGFSSGYTF. V gene TRBV30 combines with J gene TRBJ1-2; 9 bases agree with TRBD1. The CDR3 totals 16 residues. Trimming removed 3 bases from V and 7 bases from J; junction bases left unmatched: 15. Germline V gene lookup returns CDR1 GTSNPN and CDR2 SVGIG (reference sequence).

V and J are TRBV10-3 and TRBJ1-4, with D perhaps matching TRBD1 (6 bases). The length of the CDR3 is 16 residues. Germline loops: CDR1 ENHRY, CDR2 SYGVKD. Trimming shortened V by 0 bases and J by 0 bases, and 8 bases separated the two germline ends. The CDR3 reads CAISESTGTTNEKLFF. CDR3 bases: TGTGCCATCAGTGAGTCGACAGGAACAACTAATGAAAAACTGTTTTTT.